This T cell receptor (beta chain) was documented in a study of regulatory T cells in long-lasting Graves disease (dated by TCRdb to 2020 to 2022). About the study as a whole: To count as having persistent Graves' disease, a patient had to have received antithyroid drug treatment for over 5 years with TSH receptor autoantibodies remaining persistently positive. Persistent Graves' disease patients were compared with newly diagnosed Graves' disease patients by peripheral blood TCR sequencing and RNA sequencing. The study took place in China and was registered as a clinical trial. A total of some 33 samples were covered by TCR sequencing, comprising roughly 13 persistent and roughly 20 newly diagnosed Graves' disease patients. In the clinical cohort, patients with persistent Graves' disease had used antithyroid drugs for an average of roughly 10 years. The paper's findings and limits, for the study overall: As a limitation, the authors acknowledged that the small sample size may reduce accuracy. More public clonotypes were shared among persistent patients (2,741) than among newly diagnosed patients (just under 1,000). Sequencing and analysis were limited to the TCR beta chain. Persistent disease showed preferential use of TRBV28, TRBJ1-2 and TRBJ2-5, whereas newly diagnosed disease favored TRBV20-1 and TRBJ2-1. Compared with newly diagnosed patients, persistent Graves' disease patients had lower TCR Shannon entropy and fewer highly expanded clones, which suggests clonal expansion. Peripheral blood alone was examined, since thyroid tissue, which constituted the primary lesion, could not be accessed.

The sample's time point label, decoded: persistent/refractory GD, antithyroid drugs over 5 years with positive TRAb. RNA was extracted from PBMCs in TRIzol for both TCR sequencing and RNA sequencing. The diagnosis of Graves' disease followed American Thyroid Association guidelines. Patients for the study were recruited at an endocrinology department in Xi'an, China. Each patient gave approximately 10 milliliters of peripheral blood, collected in an EDTA anticoagulant tube. Ficoll Paque Plus density gradient separation was used to isolate PBMCs, and no further T cell sorting was done. An Agilent 2100 Bioanalyzer and agarose gel were used to assess RNA quality, and a NanoDrop 2000 was used to measure RNA concentration. A distance of 11 bases separates the germline ends of V and J, which lose 6 bases and 5 bases respectively. The germline V gene provides CDR1 MNHEY and CDR2 SVGEGT. The CDR3 spans 13 residues, counting both ends. Only the CDR3 DNA is retained, 39 bases long and in frame from the first base.

Turning to this clonotype: What antigen it recognizes has not been identified. Since no conserved phenylalanine or tryptophan closes the CDR3, a read error is the likely cause.

Library construction relied on multiplex PCR. Data came from an Illumina HiSeq 4000. CDR3 regions were amplified by Arm-PCR with iRepertoire HTBI primers to construct TCR beta libraries. Before sequencing, the PCR products underwent gel purification. The original methods were these. Across samples, around 62 TRBV and roughly 15 TRBJ segments were identified and used for gene usage analysis of CDR3 amino acid clonotypes. COPE and FqMerger were used to merge the filtered high-quality paired reads into contigs. BLAST was used to align contigs to the IMGT TRBV, TRBD and TRBJ reference genes, and CDR3 was defined following IMGT. Any clonotype with a frequency above 0.1% was classified as a highly expanded clone. Repertoire diversity was measured by Shannon entropy, and V-J evenness by the Gini coefficient. A clonotype found in more than one individual was treated as public. TCRdb applied fastp at Q25 and MiXCR to the public reads, then kept only in-frame beta chains. Rows matching on CDR3 protein sequence are summarized as one entry with the most common DNA and genes. The V and J calls were determined by TCRdb, not by the authors. Recorded for this sample are almost 350,000 distinct CDR3 sequences; around 19% of them occurred a single time. Over 25% of the sample is in the top ten clones.

The chain joins TRBV6-2 or TRBV6-3 to TRBJ1-5; the D segment cannot be called with confidence. This specimen was peripheral blood mononuclear cells (PBMCs), taken when the disease was refractory, from a patient treated with antithyroid drugs. This TCR was sampled from a female donor with Graves disease. The nucleotide sequence reads TGTGCCAGCAGCAAATCCCTAGATCAGCCCCAGCATTCT. Translated, it reads CASSKSLDQPQHS.